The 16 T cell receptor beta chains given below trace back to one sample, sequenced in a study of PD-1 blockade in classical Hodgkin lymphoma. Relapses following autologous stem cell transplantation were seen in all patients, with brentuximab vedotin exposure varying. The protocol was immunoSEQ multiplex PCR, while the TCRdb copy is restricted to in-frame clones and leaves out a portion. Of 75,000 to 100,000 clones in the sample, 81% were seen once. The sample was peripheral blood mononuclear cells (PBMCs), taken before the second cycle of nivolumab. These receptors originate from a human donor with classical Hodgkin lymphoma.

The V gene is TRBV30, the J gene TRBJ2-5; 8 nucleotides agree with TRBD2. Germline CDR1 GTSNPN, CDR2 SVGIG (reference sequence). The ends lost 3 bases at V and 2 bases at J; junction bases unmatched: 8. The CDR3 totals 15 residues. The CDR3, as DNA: TGTGCCTGGAGCCCGGGGGCTAGCGGGCAAGAGACCCAGTACTTC. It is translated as CAWSPGASGQETQYF. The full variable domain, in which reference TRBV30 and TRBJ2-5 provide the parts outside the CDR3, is SQTIHQWPATLVQPVGSPLSLECTVEGTSNPNLYWYRQAAGRGLQLLFYSVGIGQISSEVPQNLSASRPQDRQFILSSKKLLLSDSGFYLCAWSPGASGQETQYFGPGTRLLVL.

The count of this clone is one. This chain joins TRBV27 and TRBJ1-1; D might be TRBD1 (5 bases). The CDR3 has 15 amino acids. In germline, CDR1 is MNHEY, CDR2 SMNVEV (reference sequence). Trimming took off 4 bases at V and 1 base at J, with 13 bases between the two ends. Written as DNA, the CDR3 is TGTGCCAGCAGTTCCCCGCAAGGGGAGAACACTGAAGCTTTCTTT. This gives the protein CASSSPQGENTEAFF.

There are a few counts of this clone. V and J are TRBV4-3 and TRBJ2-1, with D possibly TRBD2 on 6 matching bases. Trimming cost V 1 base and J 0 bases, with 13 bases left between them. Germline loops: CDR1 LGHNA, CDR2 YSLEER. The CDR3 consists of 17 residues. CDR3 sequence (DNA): TGCGCCAGCAGCCAAGGGGCGCGGAGGGGCTCCTACAATGAGCAGTTCTTC. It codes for CASSQGARRGSYNEQFF.

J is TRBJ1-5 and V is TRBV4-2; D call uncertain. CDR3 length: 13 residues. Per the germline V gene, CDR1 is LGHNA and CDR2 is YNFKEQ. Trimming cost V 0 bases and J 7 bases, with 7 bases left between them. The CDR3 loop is CASSQERRQPQHF. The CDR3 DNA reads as TGTGCCAGCAGCCAAGAGAGGAGGCAGCCCCAGCATTTT.

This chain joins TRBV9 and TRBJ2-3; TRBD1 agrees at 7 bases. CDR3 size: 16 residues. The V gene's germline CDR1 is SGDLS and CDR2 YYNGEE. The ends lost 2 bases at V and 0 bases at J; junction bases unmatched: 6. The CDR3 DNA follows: TGTGCCAGCAGCGTCCACGTACAGGGGAGCACAGATACGCAGTATTTT. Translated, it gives CASSVHVQGSTDTQYF.

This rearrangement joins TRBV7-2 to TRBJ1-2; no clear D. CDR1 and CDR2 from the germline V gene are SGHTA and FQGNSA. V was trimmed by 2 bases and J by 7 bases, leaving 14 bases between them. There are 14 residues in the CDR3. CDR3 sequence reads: CASSLNGAGSGYTF. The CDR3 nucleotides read TGTGCCAGCAGCTTAAACGGCGCTGGGAGTGGCTACACCTTC.

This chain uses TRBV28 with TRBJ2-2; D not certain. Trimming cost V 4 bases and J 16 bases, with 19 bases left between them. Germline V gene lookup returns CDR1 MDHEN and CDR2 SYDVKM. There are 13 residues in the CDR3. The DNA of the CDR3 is TGTGCCAGCAGTTATTTTAGGGTCGGCTCGGCGTTTTTT. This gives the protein CASSYFRVGSAFF.

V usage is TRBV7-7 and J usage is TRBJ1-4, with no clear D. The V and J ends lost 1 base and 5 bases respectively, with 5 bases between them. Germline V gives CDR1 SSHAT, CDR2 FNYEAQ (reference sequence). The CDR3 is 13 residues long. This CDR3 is CASSLDRNEKLFF. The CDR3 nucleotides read TGTGCCAGCAGCTTAGACCGAAATGAAAAACTGTTTTTT.

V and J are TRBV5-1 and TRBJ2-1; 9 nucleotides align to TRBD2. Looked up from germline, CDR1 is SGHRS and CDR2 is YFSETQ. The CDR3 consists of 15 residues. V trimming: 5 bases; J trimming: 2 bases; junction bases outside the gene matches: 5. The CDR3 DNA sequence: TGCGCCAGCAGGTCCAGCGGGAGGCCCTACAATGAGCAGTTCTTC. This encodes CASRSSGRPYNEQFF.

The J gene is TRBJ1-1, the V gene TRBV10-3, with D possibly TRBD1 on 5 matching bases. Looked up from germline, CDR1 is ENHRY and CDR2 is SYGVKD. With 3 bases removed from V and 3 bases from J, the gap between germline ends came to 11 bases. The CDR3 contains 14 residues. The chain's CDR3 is CAISEVGPDTEAFF. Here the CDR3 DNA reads TGTGCCATCAGTGAAGTGGGACCGGACACTGAAGCTTTCTTT.

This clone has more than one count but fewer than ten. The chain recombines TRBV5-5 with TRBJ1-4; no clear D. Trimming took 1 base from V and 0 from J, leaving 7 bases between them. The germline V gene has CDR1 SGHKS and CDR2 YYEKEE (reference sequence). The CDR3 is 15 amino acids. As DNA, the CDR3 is TGTGCCAGCAGCTTGATAGGAACAACTAATGAAAAACTGTTTTTT. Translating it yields CASSLIGTTNEKLFF.

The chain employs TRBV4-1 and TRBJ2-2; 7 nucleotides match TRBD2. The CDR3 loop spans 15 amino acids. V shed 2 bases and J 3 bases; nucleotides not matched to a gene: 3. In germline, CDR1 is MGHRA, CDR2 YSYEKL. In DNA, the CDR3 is TGCGCCAGCAGCCAACTAGCGGTGGACACCGGGGAGCTGTTTTTT. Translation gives CASSQLAVDTGELFF.

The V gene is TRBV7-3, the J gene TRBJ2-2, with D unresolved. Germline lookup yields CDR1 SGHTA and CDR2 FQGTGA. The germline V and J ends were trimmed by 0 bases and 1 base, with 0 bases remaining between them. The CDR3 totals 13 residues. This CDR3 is CASSLTNTGELFF. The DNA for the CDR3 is TGTGCCAGCAGCTTAACGAACACCGGGGAGCTGTTTTTT. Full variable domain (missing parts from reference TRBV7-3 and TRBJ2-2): GAGVSQTPSNKVTEKGKYVELRCDPISGHTALYWYRQSLGQGPEFLIYFQGTGAADDSGLPNDRFFAVRPEGSVSTLKIQRTERGDSAVYLCASSLTNTGELFFGEGSRLTVL.

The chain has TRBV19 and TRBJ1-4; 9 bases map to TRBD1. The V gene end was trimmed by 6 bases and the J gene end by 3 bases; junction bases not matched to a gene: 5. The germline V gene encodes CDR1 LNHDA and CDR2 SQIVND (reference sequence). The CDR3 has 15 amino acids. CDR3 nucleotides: TGTGCCAGTAGGAAACAGGGGGCCGCTAATGAAAAACTGTTTTTT. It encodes CASRKQGAANEKLFF.

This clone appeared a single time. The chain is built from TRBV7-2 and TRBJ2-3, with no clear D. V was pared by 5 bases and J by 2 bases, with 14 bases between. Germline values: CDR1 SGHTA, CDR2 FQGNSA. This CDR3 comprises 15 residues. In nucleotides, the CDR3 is TGTGCCAGCAGCGCAACACCACACAACACAGATACGCAGTATTTT. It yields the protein CASSATPHNTDTQYF.

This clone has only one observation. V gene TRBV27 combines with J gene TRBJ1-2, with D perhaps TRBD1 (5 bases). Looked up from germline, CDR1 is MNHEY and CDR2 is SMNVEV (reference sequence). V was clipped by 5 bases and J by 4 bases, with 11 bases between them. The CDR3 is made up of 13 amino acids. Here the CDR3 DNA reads TGTGCCAGCAGTGCGGGACCCTTCTATGGCTACACCTTC. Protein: CASSAGPFYGYTF.